These 20 T cell receptor beta chains share one sample of origin, sequenced in a study of a mutant IDH1 vaccine in newly diagnosed glioma. The time point denotes: week 23, last vaccination. Vaccinated patients received 300 ug of mutant IDH1 20-mer peptide per dose, with topical imiquimod. Profiling relied on immunoSEQ multiplex PCR, and the TCRdb table lists in-frame clones only, not all of them. The sample shows 25,000 to 30,000 clones, 82% of them seen only once. For these TCRs, the target antigens are not known. This sample comprised PBMCs, obtained from a glioma patient whose treatment included an IDH1 peptide vaccine. The source of these receptors is a woman aged 25 to 39 with glioma.

The sample holds one count of this clone. The V and J genes are TRBV9 and TRBJ2-3; 7 nucleotides line up with TRBD2. Per the germline V gene, CDR1 is SGDLS and CDR2 is YYNGEE. V was clipped by 0 bases and J by 6 bases; unmatched bases: 7. The length of the CDR3 is 15 residues. The CDR3 DNA follows: TGTGCCAGCAGCGTAGGCGGGGGACCCACGGATACGCAGTATTTT. It translates to CASSVGGGPTDTQYF.

The chain couples TRBV18 to TRBJ1-5; D is unresolved. This CDR3 has 14 residues. Germline V gives CDR1 KGHSH, CDR2 LQKENI. The V and J ends lost 4 bases and 0 bases respectively, with 7 bases between them. CDR3 DNA: TGTGCCAGCTCACTGTTGGGTAGCAATCAGCCCCAGCATTTT. Protein: CASSLLGSNQPQHF.

The V and J genes are TRBV2 and TRBJ2-3; 7 bases map to TRBD1. Trimming took 5 bases from V and 0 from J; bases not matched to a gene: 23. The CDR3 loop spans 21 amino acids. Per the germline V gene, CDR1 is SNHLY and CDR2 is FYNNEI. The CDR3 DNA sequence: TGTGCCAGCAGTTGGACAGGTCCCACCAACCTGCCTGATCCTAGCACAGATACGCAGTATTTT. This codes for CASSWTGPTNLPDPSTDTQYF. The full variable domain, with the rest looked up from reference TRBV2 and TRBJ2-3, is EPEVTQTPSHQVTQMGQEVILRCVPISNHLYFYWYRQILGQKVEFLVSFYNNEISEKSEIFDDQFSVERPDGSNFTLKIRSTKLEDSAMYFCASSWTGPTNLPDPSTDTQYFGPGTRLTVL.

The chain's CDR3 is CSVAQRLAGAREQYF. The CDR3 DNA reads TGCAGCGTTGCCCAAAGACTAGCGGGGGCGCGCGAGCAGTACTTC. The V gene is TRBV29-1, the J gene TRBJ2-7; 12 bases map to TRBD2. Losses at the gene ends were 4 bases for V and 6 bases for J; bases not matched to a gene: 10. The CDR3 length is 15 residues. Germline V gene sequence: CDR1 SQVTM, CDR2 ANQGSEA.

This sequence joins TRBV7-9 and TRBJ1-1, with TRBD1 matching 11 bases. This CDR3 is 16 amino acids long. The germline CDR1 and CDR2 sequences are SEHNR and FQNEAQ (reference sequence). V was pared by 5 bases and J by 1 base, with 6 bases of the junction left unmatched. The CDR3 coding sequence is TGTGCCAGCAGCCCTGGGACAGGGGGTTCGAACACTGAAGCTTTCTTT. Translating gives CASSPGTGGSNTEAFF.

The chain carries TRBV6-5 and TRBJ1-1; D gene uncertain. Germline values: CDR1 MNHEY, CDR2 SVGAGI. V lost 2 bases to trimming and J lost 3 bases, with 7 bases between them. This CDR3 region has 13 residues. The CDR3 nucleotides read TGTGCCAGCAGTTACCGGACCTACACTGAAGCTTTCTTT. Its protein is CASSYRTYTEAFF.

This clone was recorded a few times. The genes are TRBV5-1 and TRBJ1-1; perhaps TRBD1 as D (5 bases). V was trimmed by 0 bases and J by 4 bases, leaving 10 bases between them. This CDR3 comprises 14 residues. Germline V gene data show CDR1 as SGHRS and CDR2 as YFSETQ. CDR3 bases: TGCGCCAGCAGCTTGGGCGGGGGGAGCACTGAAGCTTTCTTT. Translating it yields CASSLGGGSTEAFF.

CDR3: CASSSLHSDTQYF. DNA for the CDR3: TGTGCCAGCAGCTCCCTACATTCGGATACGCAGTATTTT. The chain joins TRBV7-3 to TRBJ2-3; D gene unclear. Germline values: CDR1 SGHTA, CDR2 FQGTGA. The CDR3 sequence is 13 residues long. Trimming took 4 bases from V and 6 from J, leaving 11 bases between them. Full variable domain (rest looked up from reference TRBV7-3 and TRBJ2-3): GAGVSQTPSNKVTEKGKYVELRCDPISGHTALYWYRQSLGQGPEFLIYFQGTGAADDSGLPNDRFFAVRPEGSVSTLKIQRTERGDSAVYLCASSSLHSDTQYFGPGTRLTVL.

The rearrangement uses TRBV6-6 and TRBJ2-7; D tentatively fits TRBD1 or TRBD2 (5 bases each). The germline CDR1 and CDR2 sequences are MNHNY and SVGAGI (reference sequence). The CDR3 has 13 amino acids. The V and J ends lost 2 bases and 2 bases respectively, with 7 bases between them. The CDR3 here is CASSYEGTYEQYF. The CDR3 nucleotides read TGTGCCAGCAGTTACGAGGGGACCTACGAGCAGTACTTC.

The gene calls are TRBV4-2 and TRBJ2-6, with TRBD2 identical over 11 bases. This CDR3 has 20 amino acids. The germline gives CDR1 LGHNA, CDR2 YNFKEQ. After removal of 1 base from V and 2 bases from J, the junction contained 10 bases not matched to a gene. CDR3 sequence: CASSQVRGIAGGPGANVLTF. CDR3 sequence (DNA): TGTGCCAGCAGCCAAGTCAGGGGGATAGCGGGGGGGCCTGGGGCCAACGTCCTGACTTTC.

The V gene is TRBV5-4, the J gene TRBJ2-7; 7 bases map to TRBD2. Germline values: CDR1 SGHNT, CDR2 YYREEE (reference sequence). This CDR3 is 13 amino acids long. V dropped 4 bases and J dropped 5; count of bases not matched to a gene: 6. CDR3 in DNA: TGTGCCAGCAGCACCGCGGGGGTCCACGAGCAGTACTTC. This translates into CASSTAGVHEQYF.

This chain's CDR3 is CASTFILGGAWGYTF. The CDR3 DNA sequence: TGTGCCAGCACCTTTATCCTCGGGGGGGCGTGGGGCTACACCTTC. The V call is TRBV6-1, the J call TRBJ1-2; tentative D call: TRBD1 (6 bases). The germline V gene has CDR1 MNHNS and CDR2 SASEGT. The CDR3 covers 15 residues. Trimming took off 7 bases at V and 8 bases at J, with 23 bases between the two ends.

In its sample, this clone was seen a few times. The rearrangement uses TRBV14 and TRBJ1-2; D might be TRBD1 (6 bases). V lost 1 base and J lost 2, with 11 bases in between. The germline CDR1 and CDR2 sequences are SGHDN and FVKESK. CDR3 size: 15 residues. This CDR3 is CASSQVTGWNYGYTF. For the CDR3, the DNA is TGTGCCAGCAGCCAAGTAACAGGGTGGAACTATGGCTACACCTTC. Full variable domain (remainder filled in from reference TRBV14 and TRBJ1-2): EAGVTQFPSHSVIEKGQTVTLRCDPISGHDNLYWYRRVMGKEIKFLLHFVKESKQDESGMPNNRFLAERTGGTYSTLKVQPAELEDSGVYFCASSQVTGWNYGYTFGSGTRLTVV.

V usage is TRBV18 and J usage is TRBJ2-7; perhaps D is TRBD1 or TRBD2 (5 bases each). Germline CDR1 is KGHSH and CDR2 is LQKENI. This CDR3 has 14 residues. Trimming stripped 2 bases from V and 1 base from J, with 9 bases between. The CDR3 bases are TGTGCCAGCTCACCAGGGACGGATTCCTACGAGCAGTACTTC. This gives the protein CASSPGTDSYEQYF.

V is TRBV6-6 and J is TRBJ2-3; D gene unclear. The CDR3 has 13 amino acids. Germline V CDR1 and CDR2: MNHNY, SVGAGI (reference sequence). Between the trimmed V and J ends, which lost 2 bases and 2 bases, there was a span of 5 bases. DNA for the CDR3: TGTGCCAGCAGTTACGATCCCACAGATACGCAGTATTTT. Protein sequence: CASSYDPTDTQYF.

This clone is termed medium-sized (0.01 to 0.1%). The chain recombines TRBV2 with TRBJ1-2; tentatively, D is TRBD1 (5 bases). CDR3 length: 13 amino acids. The V gene's germline CDR1 is SNHLY and CDR2 FYNNEI. V shed 6 bases and J shed 2 bases, with 10 bases lying between them. The CDR3 DNA reads as TGTGCCAGCAGCACTGGGGGGAACTATGGCTACACCTTC. Protein sequence: CASSTGGNYGYTF. The full variable domain, completed using reference TRBV2 and TRBJ1-2, is EPEVTQTPSHQVTQMGQEVILRCVPISNHLYFYWYRQILGQKVEFLVSFYNNEISEKSEIFDDQFSVERPDGSNFTLKIRSTKLEDSAMYFCASSTGGNYGYTFGSGTRLTVV.

The V call is TRBV10-3, the J call TRBJ1-5; 12 bases fit TRBD1. Germline V gene data show CDR1 as ENHRY and CDR2 as SYGVKD. The CDR3 loop spans 14 amino acids. V was pared by 10 bases and J by 5 bases, with 6 bases of the junction left unmatched. CDR3 nucleotide sequence: TGTGCCACCACGGGACAGGGGGCGGATCAGCCCCAGCATTTT. Translation gives CATTGQGADQPQHF.

V and J are TRBV7-9 and TRBJ1-2; D ambiguous. V lost 1 base to trimming and J lost 3 bases, with 9 bases between them. Germline V lookup: CDR1 SEHNR, CDR2 FQNEAQ (reference sequence). The CDR3 has 14 amino acids. This CDR3 is CASSLVPRDYGYTF. CDR3 in DNA: TGTGCCAGCAGCTTAGTACCTAGGGACTATGGCTACACCTTC.

This chain connects TRBV11-2 to TRBJ1-6; no firm D call. CDR3 length equals 14 residues. The V gene's germline CDR1 is SGHAT and CDR2 FQNNGV. V was trimmed by 4 bases and J by 16 bases, leaving 20 bases between them. The CDR3 sequence: CASSSLRRASTLHF. The CDR3 nucleotides are TGTGCCAGCAGCTCTCTAAGGAGGGCCTCAACTCTCCACTTT.

The chain recombines TRBV6-6 with TRBJ2-7; D possibly corresponds to TRBD1 (5 bases). The germline V and J ends were trimmed by 9 bases and 1 base, with 13 bases remaining between them. Per the germline V gene, CDR1 is MNHNY and CDR2 is SVGAGI (reference sequence). The CDR3 length is 13 residues. The CDR3 protein is CASWAGYSYEQYF. CDR3 nucleotides: TGTGCCAGTTGGGCAGGGTATTCCTACGAGCAGTACTTC.